The 21 T cell receptor beta chains below come from one sample, sequenced in a study of blood T cells in healthy people across ages. A sample-barcoded 5' primer and a J-beta primer mix were used in a second PCR of about 7 to 12 cycles. Using its own MiXCR run on the 5' RACE reads, TCRdb lists one record per CDR3 protein. The sample lists under 1,000,000 distinct CDR3 sequences, 35% to 50% seen once, with around 18% in the top ten. The sequencing sample was made of blood. These receptors came from an elderly man in good health.

The chain carries TRBV7-2 and TRBJ2-1; no clear D. The end of the DNA aligns better with TRBJ2-7, so the J call may be wrong. CDR3 length: 16 residues. CDR1 is SGHTA and CDR2 is FQGNSA in the germline V gene. This CDR3 reads CASSLAAVISYNEQYF. The CDR3 region has the DNA TGTGCCAGCAGCTTAGCGGCGGTCATATCCTACAATGAGCAGTACTTC.

A word on this clonotype: Relative to the germline gene, one junction end is altered; a read error may explain this. CDR3 sequence reads: CASSQTGTNYKQYF. CDR3 in DNA: TGTGCCAGCTCACAGACCGGGACTAACTACAAGCAGTACTTC. The chain uses TRBV18 and TRBJ2-7; 7 bases agree with TRBD2. The CDR3 is 14 residues long. Germline assignment: CDR1 KGHSH and CDR2 LQKENI.

This clonotype was recorded a few times. This rearrangement joins TRBV7-2 to TRBJ1-6; no definite D call. Trimming removed 7 bases from V and 6 bases from J, with 13 bases in between. Germline V lookup: CDR1 SGHTA, CDR2 FQGNSA. CDR3 length equals 14 residues. The CDR3 spells CASTWRVPNSPLHF. The CDR3 DNA reads as TGTGCCAGCACCTGGCGGGTCCCTAATTCACCCCTCCACTTT.

The chain uses TRBV5-1 and TRBJ2-7; 7 bases are shared with TRBD2. The CDR3 totals 17 residues. Per germline, CDR1 SGHRS and CDR2 YFSETQ. The V gene end was trimmed by 0 bases and the J gene end by 3 bases; junction bases not matched to a gene: 12. CDR3 bases: TGCGCCAGCAGCTTGGCTCCTCTATCGGGAGGTTACTACGAGCAGTACTTC. Translated, it gives CASSLAPLSGGYYEQYF.

This clonotype came up many times. V usage is TRBV20-1 and J usage is TRBJ2-7, with 9 bases identical to TRBD1. Germline V gene data show CDR1 as DFQATT and CDR2 as SNEGSKA (reference sequence). The CDR3 runs to 13 residues. V shed 6 bases and J 2 bases; nucleotides not matched to a gene: 5. The CDR3 DNA follows: TGCAGTGCGAGGGGGACAGGGCCCTACGAGCAGTACTTC. Amino acids: CSARGTGPYEQYF.

The chain recombines TRBV15 with TRBJ2-5, with D perhaps matching TRBD1 (5 bases). Germline CDR1 LNHNV, CDR2 YYDKDF (reference sequence). The CDR3 sequence is 14 residues long. V lost 0 bases and J lost 7, with 12 bases in between. The CDR3 protein is CATSRDREIRTQYF. The CDR3 DNA is TGTGCCACCAGCAGAGACAGGGAAATTCGGACCCAGTACTTC.

This chain joins TRBV7-8 and TRBJ1-5, with 8 bases lining up with TRBD1. This CDR3 region has 16 residues. Trimming removed 1 base from V and 5 bases from J; junction bases left unmatched: 7. Per the germline V gene, CDR1 is SGHVS and CDR2 is FQNEAQ. For the CDR3, the DNA is TGTGCCAGCAGCTTAGTAGGCAGGGGGCGCGATCAGCCCCAGCATTTT. Its translation: CASSLVGRGRDQPQHF.

The V and J genes are TRBV7-9 and TRBJ2-3, with 16 bases lining up with TRBD2. Unmatched junction bases numbered 8, after V lost 4 bases and J lost 4 bases. Germline V gene sequence: CDR1 SEHNR, CDR2 FQNEAQ (reference sequence). CDR3 size: 18 residues. The CDR3 sequence: CASSSGTSGRASADTQYF. CDR3 nucleotides: TGTGCCAGCAGCTCTGGGACTAGCGGGAGGGCCAGCGCAGATACGCAGTATTTT.

This clonotype was counted only a few times. The CDR3 nucleotides read TGTGCCAGCAGCACCGGGACTAGCGGGACCGCGGAAGAGACCCAGTACTTC. Its protein product is CASSTGTSGTAEETQYF. The chain couples TRBV12-3 or TRBV12-4 to TRBJ2-5, with TRBD2 matching 13 bases. V lost 6 bases, J lost 3 bases, and 10 bases stayed unmatched. The CDR3 is made up of 17 amino acids.

This sequence joins TRBV5-1 and TRBJ1-2; D gene uncertain. V lost 0 bases and J 1 base, leaving 13 bases between the germline ends. The CDR3 consists of 16 residues. CDR1 and CDR2 from the germline V gene are SGHRS and YFSETQ. CDR3 nucleotide sequence: TGCGCCAGCAGCTTGGGGGCAGGAGATCATAACTATGGCTACACCTTC. Amino acids: CASSLGAGDHNYGYTF.

This chain joins TRBV5-1 and TRBJ2-7; D not resolved. Trimming left V 0 bases short and J 2 bases short, with 12 bases between. The CDR3 spans 15 residues. CDR1 SGHRS and CDR2 YFSETQ come from the germline V gene. CDR3 in amino acids: CASSLGTEPPYEQYF. As DNA, the CDR3 is TGCGCCAGCAGCTTGGGGACGGAGCCCCCCTACGAGCAGTACTTC.

This chain links TRBV12-3 or TRBV12-4 with TRBJ1-4, with TRBD1 matching over 8 bases. Trimming took 1 base from V and 3 from J; bases not matched to a gene: 10. The CDR3 is made up of 18 amino acids. The CDR3 nucleotides are TGTGCCAGCAGTTTAGTTGCAGGGGGCGTCGGGGCTAATGAAAAACTGTTTTTT. Translation gives CASSLVAGGVGANEKLFF.

The chain uses TRBV29-1 and TRBJ2-3, with 9 bases matching TRBD2. V lost 5 bases and J lost 6; bases outside the gene matches: 18. The CDR3 runs 17 residues. Per the germline V gene, CDR1 is SQVTM and CDR2 is ANQGSEA. CDR3 loop: CSVFGASGTQGLDTQYF. CDR3 nucleotides: TGCAGCGTTTTCGGCGCTAGCGGGACTCAAGGGCTGGATACGCAGTATTTT.

The rearrangement joins TRBV6-2 or TRBV6-3 to TRBJ2-1; D is uncertain. TRBJ2-7 matches the DNA end more closely, so the J call is doubtful. This CDR3 is built from 14 residues. Germline V gene sequence: CDR1 MNHEY, CDR2 SVGEGT. The CDR3 here is CASSYPAVSYEQYF. The CDR3 nucleotides are TGTGCCAGCAGTTACCCCGCAGTGTCCTACGAGCAGTACTTC.

This clonotype was seen more than once but under ten times. The rearrangement uses TRBV28 and TRBJ1-2, with D uncertain. V gave up 1 base and J gave up 13 bases, with 19 bases separating them. Germline values: CDR1 MDHEN, CDR2 SYDVKM. The CDR3 totals 14 residues. CDR3 amino acids: CASSLSVQTMGVTF. The CDR3 DNA reads as TGTGCCAGCAGTTTATCGGTTCAAACTATGGGTGTCACCTTC.

This clonotype was seen a handful of times. J is TRBJ1-1 and V is TRBV12-3 or TRBV12-4; unclear D gene. V was clipped by 5 bases and J by 6 bases, with 13 bases between them. The CDR3 has 13 residues. The DNA of the CDR3 is TGTGCCAGCAGTCTCGGAGCCGGGGCTGAAGCTTTCTTT. This encodes CASSLGAGAEAFF.

This rearrangement joins TRBV4-3 to TRBJ2-7; 7 nucleotides line up with TRBD1. V trimming: 0 bases; J trimming: 4 bases; junction bases outside the gene matches: 6. The CDR3 is made up of 15 amino acids. Germline V gene data show CDR1 as LGHNA and CDR2 as YSLEER. The CDR3 DNA sequence: TGCGCCAGCAGCCAAGACGGGACAGCCGTTTACGAGCAGTACTTC. Amino acids: CASSQDGTAVYEQYF.

V and J are TRBV27 and TRBJ2-7; TRBD2 matches at 10 bases. The CDR3 loop spans 15 amino acids. Germline V lookup: CDR1 MNHEY, CDR2 SMNVEV (reference sequence). The ends lost 6 bases at V and 6 bases at J; junction bases unmatched: 11. CDR3 DNA: TGTGCCAGCAGCCCGAGGCTAGCGGGAGACGCCGAGCAGTACTTC. Its protein is CASSPRLAGDAEQYF.

This clonotype has more than one count but fewer than ten. The chain joins TRBV15 to TRBJ1-1, with D tentatively TRBD1 (5 bases). This CDR3 is 14 amino acids long. Trimming shortened V by 5 bases and J by 1 base, and 11 bases separated the two germline ends. The germline V gene encodes CDR1 LNHNV and CDR2 YYDKDF (reference sequence). As DNA, the CDR3 is TGTGCCACCAGCGCCGACAGATCGAACACTGAAGCTTTCTTT. It encodes CATSADRSNTEAFF.

This clonotype was observed a handful of times. The rearrangement joins TRBV7-2 to TRBJ1-5; possible D gene TRBD1, 6 bases. The CDR3 consists of 14 residues. V dropped 1 base and J dropped 6 bases, with 10 bases sitting between them. The germline gives CDR1 SGHTA, CDR2 FQGNSA. The CDR3 sequence: CASSLEGVGQPQHF. The CDR3, as DNA: TGTGCCAGCAGCTTAGAGGGGGTCGGTCAGCCCCAGCATTTT.

This clonotype was found a few times. The chain combines TRBV20-1 with TRBJ2-5; D unclear. The V end was cut by 3 bases, the J end by 1 base, with 9 bases between. This CDR3 contains 13 residues. Germline V gene data show CDR1 as DFQATT and CDR2 as SNEGSKA (reference sequence). The CDR3 DNA reads TGCAGTGCTAGTCGGTCAGTCCAAGAGACCCAGTACTTC. Its translation: CSASRSVQETQYF.